This T cell receptor beta chain was recovered during a study of cytomegalovirus exposure and HLA in healthy donors. The V gene lost 10 bases and the J gene lost 0 bases, with 12 bases spanning the gap. This CDR3 region has 13 residues. Germline V lookup: CDR1 SNHLY, CDR2 FYNNEI. PCR involved 60 Vbeta and 13 Jbeta primers. This table comes from immunoSEQ multiplex PCR, and its TCRdb copy is limited to in-frame clones, with some not included. The sample has 200,000 or so clones, around 80% seen once. The chain combines TRBV2 with TRBJ1-1; D may be TRBD1 (6 bases). This sequence originates from a girl under 10 years old in good health and CMV-seronegative. Material: PBMCs. The CDR3 coding sequence is TGTGCCACCACAGGGAGCATGAACACTGAAGCTTTCTTT. Protein: CATTGSMNTEAFF.